This is a list of T cell receptor beta chains from one sample in a study of blood T cell repertoires in COVID-19. Measured with immunoSEQ multiplex PCR; TCRdb has only the in-frame clones, and not every one. The table shows 300,000 to 350,000 clones, with roughly 90% occurring only once. The source material was peripheral blood. The receptors were sampled from a middle-aged woman with COVID-19, enrolled during active disease. The CDR3 runs from the conserved cysteine through the conserved F or W. The D gene is left open where the match is weak. Where a row states a size, it is once, few, many or the class of an expanded clone; other rows omit it.

CDR3 length,D gene,clone size,J gene,V gene,CDR3 protein,CDR3 DNA
12,TRBD1,NA,TRBJ1-2,TRBV6-5,CASSTRGLGYTF,TGTGCCAGCAGTACCAGGGGGCTCGGCTACACCTTC
12,NA,NA,TRBJ2-7,TRBV29-1,CSVADGIYEQYF,TGCAGCGTTGCGGACGGGATCTACGAGCAGTACTTC
15,TRBD2,NA,TRBJ2-1,TRBV19,CASSTHLAGGYEQFF,TGTGCCAGTAGTACCCACCTAGCGGGGGGATATGAGCAGTTCTTC
15,TRBD1,NA,TRBJ2-7,TRBV19,CASSPRTGGPYEQYF,TGTGCCAGTAGTCCTCGGACAGGGGGCCCCTACGAGCAGTACTTC
14,TRBD1,NA,TRBJ1-1,TRBV6-5,CASRGQGWGTEAFF,TGTGCCAGCAGGGGACAGGGCTGGGGGACTGAAGCTTTCTTT
14,NA,NA,TRBJ2-1,TRBV15,CAASTGRTYNEQFF,TGTGCCGCCTCCACGGGGAGGACCTACAATGAGCAGTTCTTC
14,TRBD1,NA,TRBJ1-1,TRBV2,CASSPMTGQPGAFF,TGTGCCAGCAGCCCAATGACAGGGCAACCGGGGGCTTTCTTT
15,TRBD2,once,TRBJ2-7,TRBV27,CASRGLAGPNYEQYF,TGTGCCAGCAGGGGACTAGCGGGCCCGAACTACGAGCAGTACTTC
16,TRBD2,NA,TRBJ2-4,TRBV4-3,CASSQDSGAGGYIQYF,TGCGCCAGCAGCCAAGATAGCGGGGCCGGAGGGTACATTCAGTACTTC
18,NA,once,TRBJ1-2,TRBV7-6,CASSLGGGWVTGGYGYTF,TGTGCCAGCAGCTTAGGAGGGGGTTGGGTGACAGGCGGCTATGGCTACACCTTC
16,TRBD1,NA,TRBJ1-1,TRBV18,CASSPPSTGDNTEAFF,TGTGCCAGCTCACCACCCTCGACAGGGGACAACACTGAAGCTTTCTTT
15,TRBD1,NA,TRBJ1-1,TRBV6-5,CASSTQTGGRTEAFF,TGTGCCAGCAGTACACAGACAGGGGGTAGGACTGAAGCTTTCTTT
13,NA,NA,TRBJ1-1,TRBV30,CAWSRGGFPEAFF,TGTGCCTGGAGTAGGGGGGGGTTCCCTGAAGCTTTCTTT
15,NA,NA,TRBJ1-5,TRBV27,CASSSFSGSNQPQHF,TGTGCCAGCAGTTCATTTAGTGGTAGCAATCAGCCCCAGCATTTT
15,TRBD1,NA,TRBJ1-4,TRBV5-1,CASSRGGSTNEKLFF,TGCGCCAGCAGCCGAGGGGGCTCAACTAATGAAAAACTGTTTTTT
15,NA,NA,TRBJ1-2,TRBV5-6,CASSRADGGAVGYTF,TGTGCCAGCAGCCGCGCGGACGGGGGAGCAGTTGGCTACACCTTC
16,NA,NA,TRBJ1-1,TRBV28,CASTITAELPNTEAFF,TGTGCCAGCACCATAACAGCCGAGTTACCGAACACTGAAGCTTTCTTT
19,TRBD2,NA,TRBJ2-1,TRBV7-2,CASSWLAGALVSSYNEQFF,TGTGCCAGCAGCTGGTTAGCGGGAGCCTTGGTTAGCTCCTACAATGAGCAGTTCTTC
17,TRBD1,NA,TRBJ1-3,TRBV15,CATSREYDRGRGNTIYF,TGTGCCACCAGCAGAGAGTACGACAGGGGGCGAGGAAACACCATATATTTT
13,NA,NA,TRBJ1-1,TRBV7-9,CASSLNSGVQAFF,TGTGCCAGCAGTTTAAACTCGGGGGTTCAGGCTTTCTTT
17,TRBD1,NA,TRBJ2-2,TRBV19,CASLRDRAGPSSGELFF,TGTGCCAGTCTCCGGGACAGGGCTGGGCCCTCCAGCGGGGAGCTGTTTTTT
17,TRBD1,NA,TRBJ2-6,TRBV27,CASSFSGQVSGANVLTF,TGTGCCAGCAGTTTTTCCGGACAGGTCTCTGGGGCCAACGTCCTGACTTTC
16,TRBD1,NA,TRBJ2-7,TRBV7-2,CASRRNTGGYSYEQYF,TGTGCCAGCAGGAGAAACACAGGGGGCTACTCCTACGAGCAGTACTTC
13,NA,NA,TRBJ1-2,TRBV19,CASSIELQSGYTF,TGTGCCAGTAGTATCGAGTTACAGAGTGGCTACACCTTC
15,NA,NA,TRBJ2-7,TRBV5-4,CASSDQMGAGYEQYF,TGTGCCAGCAGCGACCAGATGGGGGCGGGCTACGAGCAGTACTTC
13,NA,NA,TRBJ1-2,TRBV20-1,CSASAGFRYGYTF,TGCAGTGCTAGTGCAGGGTTTCGCTATGGCTACACCTTC
14,TRBD1,NA,TRBJ1-1,TRBV30,CAWSLTGEGTEAFF,TGTGCCTGGAGTTTGACAGGGGAAGGCACTGAAGCTTTCTTT
13,NA,NA,TRBJ2-1,TRBV5-5,CASSSSIYNEQFF,TGTGCCAGCAGCTCATCAATTTACAATGAGCAGTTCTTC
17,TRBD2,NA,TRBJ2-1,TRBV5-1,CASSLGLAGGSYNEQFF,TGCGCCAGCAGCCTGGGACTAGCGGGGGGCTCCTACAATGAGCAGTTCTTC
16,TRBD2,NA,TRBJ2-7,TRBV11-2,CASSFRLAGSLYEQYF,TGTGCCAGCAGCTTCCGACTAGCGGGATCCCTCTACGAGCAGTACTTC
17,TRBD2,NA,TRBJ2-2,TRBV4-1,CASSQVVAGANTGELFF,TGCGCCAGCAGCCAAGTCGTGGCGGGAGCGAACACCGGGGAGCTGTTTTTT
17,NA,NA,TRBJ1-5,TRBV10-2,CASSELQGFDGNQPQHF,TGCGCCAGCAGTGAACTACAGGGTTTTGATGGCAATCAGCCCCAGCATTTT
15,TRBD1,NA,TRBJ1-1,TRBV9,CASSGGTGGNTEAFF,TGTGCCAGCAGCGGCGGGACAGGTGGGAACACTGAAGCTTTCTTT
15,TRBD1,NA,TRBJ2-1,TRBV5-1,CASSPTGGVSPEQFF,TGCGCCAGCAGCCCGACAGGGGGTGTCTCGCCGGAGCAGTTCTTC
13,NA,NA,TRBJ1-6,TRBV27,CASSTPLLSPLHF,TGTGCCAGCAGTACACCTCTACTATCACCCCTCCACTTT
16,NA,NA,TRBJ1-1,TRBV7-9,CASSQIGGAGNTEAFF,TGTGCCAGCAGCCAAATAGGGGGGGCTGGGAACACTGAAGCTTTCTTT
14,TRBD1,NA,TRBJ2-7,TRBV3-1/TRBV3-2,CASRFRDRAGEQYF,TGTGCCAGCAGATTCCGGGACAGGGCTGGCGAGCAGTACTTC
19,TRBD1,NA,TRBJ2-1,TRBV27,CASSSTGPTGVMSYNEQFF,TGTGCCAGCAGTTCTACCGGGCCAACAGGGGTGATGTCCTACAATGAGCAGTTCTTC
17,TRBD1,NA,TRBJ1-6,TRBV7-7,CASSILTGQEYNSPLHF,TGTGCTAGCAGCATCCTAACGGGACAGGAGTATAATTCACCCCTCCACTTT
13,NA,NA,TRBJ1-1,TRBV9,CASSTGGSDEAFF,TGTGCCAGCAGCACCGGGGGGAGCGATGAAGCTTTCTTT
15,TRBD1,NA,TRBJ2-7,TRBV7-9,CASSTHTGGHYEQYF,TGTGCCAGCAGCACGCACACAGGGGGACACTACGAGCAGTACTTC